This entry features one T cell receptor beta chain sequence. Its specificity is not known. Mixed chimerism was transient after nonmyeloablative marrow transplants from related graft donors. TCRdb's copy holds only in-frame clones and misses some; the assay was immunoSEQ multiplex PCR. The sample comprises about 22,000 clones, over 70% of which are singletons, and 25% rests with the top ten. This entry comes from a study of Tregs in tolerant kidney transplant recipients. General study results and limits: Antigen-driven expansion was suggested because donor-specific Tregs expanded more than all Tregs in tolerant patients.

J was trimmed by 5 bases and V by 4 bases; bases with no gene match: 9. The CDR3 runs to 15 residues. Germline CDR1 SGHKS, CDR2 YYEKEE (reference sequence). The chain links TRBV5-5 to TRBJ1-2; 9 positions match TRBD1. This receptor was obtained from a human patient who received a combined kidney and bone marrow transplant. Some T cells may be supplied by the graft donor. This material consisted of CD8+ T cells from blood (PBMCs), taken 6 months after the transplant. The CDR3 nucleotides read TGTGCCAGCAGCCCACAGGGGGCATTAACATATGGCTACACCTTC. Translation gives CASSPQGALTYGYTF.